This record covers a single T cell receptor (beta chain). Germline CDR1 reads SEHNR; CDR2 reads FQNEAQ (reference sequence). V shed 2 bases and J 4 bases; nucleotides not matched to a gene: 6. The CDR3 is made up of 16 amino acids. This record comes from a study of blood T cell repertoires in COVID-19. Study context: The study drew acute and convalescent COVID-19 samples from the United States, Italy and Spain. T cells, B-cell-depleted T cells, or PBMCs supplied cDNA or gDNA.

Sequenced by immunoSEQ multiplex PCR; TCRdb stores in-frame clones only, minus some. The table lists some 200,000 clones, approximately 80% of them singletons, with 15% to 20% in the top ten. Sequenced material: peripheral blood. This chain links TRBV7-9 with TRBJ1-3, with 9 nucleotides matching TRBD1. This sequence was found in a woman at least 80 years old with active or convalescent COVID-19. The CDR3 DNA is TGTGCCAGCAGCTTAAGTGACAGGGGGAGAGGAAACACCATATATTTT. This codes for CASSLSDRGRGNTIYF.